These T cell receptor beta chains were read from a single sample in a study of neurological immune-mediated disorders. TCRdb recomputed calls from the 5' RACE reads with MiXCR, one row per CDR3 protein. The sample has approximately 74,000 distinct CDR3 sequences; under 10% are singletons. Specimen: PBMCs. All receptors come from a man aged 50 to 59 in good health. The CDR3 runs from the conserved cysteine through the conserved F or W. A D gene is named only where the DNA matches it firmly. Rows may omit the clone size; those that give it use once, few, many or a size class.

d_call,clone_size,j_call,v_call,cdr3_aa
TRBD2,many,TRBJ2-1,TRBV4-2,CASSQGGAGGRNEQFF
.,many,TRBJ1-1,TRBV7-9,CASSDGTGWSTEAFF
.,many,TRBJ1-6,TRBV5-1,CASSLETPNNSPLHF
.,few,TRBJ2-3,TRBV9,CASSVAGTVWTGGTDTQYF
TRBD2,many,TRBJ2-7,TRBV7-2,CASSSPGTSDAEQYF
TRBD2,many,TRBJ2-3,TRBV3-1,CASSPGLAAISTDTQYF
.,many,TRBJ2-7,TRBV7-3,CASSLPGDEQYF
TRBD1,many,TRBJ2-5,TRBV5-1,CASSLERTGSETQYF
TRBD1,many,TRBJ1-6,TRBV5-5,CASSWGQGTRNSPLHF
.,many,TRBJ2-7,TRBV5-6,CASSGPSGYEQYF
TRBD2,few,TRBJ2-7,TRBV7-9,CASSPPGLAYEQYF
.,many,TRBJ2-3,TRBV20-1,CSARDPRSDTQYF
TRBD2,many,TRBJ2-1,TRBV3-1,CASSHRAGGPTDEQFF
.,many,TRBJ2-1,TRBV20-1,CSAPGTSRANEQFF
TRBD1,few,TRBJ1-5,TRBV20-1,CSARGDSSNQPQHF
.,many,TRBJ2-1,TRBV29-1,CSGRGSYNEQFF
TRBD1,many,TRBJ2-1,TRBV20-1,CSAGGQGWNNEQFF
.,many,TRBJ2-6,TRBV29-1,CSVTPGSGANVLTF
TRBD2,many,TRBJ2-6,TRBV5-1,CASNQAGGPPGANVLTF
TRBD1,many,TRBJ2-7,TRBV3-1,CASSQPDRGYEQYF
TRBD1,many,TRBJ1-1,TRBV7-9,CASSFGTGSTEAFF
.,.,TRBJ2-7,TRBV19,CASSPLLGGEQYF
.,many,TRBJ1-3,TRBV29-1,CSVGGGNTIYF
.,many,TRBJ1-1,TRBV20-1,CSASIALGLYTEAFF
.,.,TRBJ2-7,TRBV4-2,CASSQSPGHGAYEQYF
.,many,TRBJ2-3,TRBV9,CASSPPGGLGVTDTQYF
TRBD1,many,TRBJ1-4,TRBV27,CASRETGRGEKLFF
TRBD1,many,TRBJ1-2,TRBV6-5,CASRVGQGGYGYTF
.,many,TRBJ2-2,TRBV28,CASSPPDRRNTGELFF
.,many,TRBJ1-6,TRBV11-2,CASGLGAIAPLHF
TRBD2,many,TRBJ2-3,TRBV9,CASSAVGLADTDTQYF
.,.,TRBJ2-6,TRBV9,CASSARQFNSGANVLTF
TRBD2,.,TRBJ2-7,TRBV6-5,CASSLGLAGGNSYEQYF
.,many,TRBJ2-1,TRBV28,CASSVGTAWWQFF
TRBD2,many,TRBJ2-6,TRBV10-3,CAISERVAGPSGANVLTF
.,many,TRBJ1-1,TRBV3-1,CASSQGDRQAFF
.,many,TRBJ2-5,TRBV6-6,CASKQRVFQTQYF
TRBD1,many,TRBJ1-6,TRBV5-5,CASSQIRGQNSPLHF
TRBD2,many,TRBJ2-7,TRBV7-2,CASSFERGAYEQYF
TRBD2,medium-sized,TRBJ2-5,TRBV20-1,CSANGRSQETQYF
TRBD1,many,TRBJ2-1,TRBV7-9,CASSFSAGGLNEQFF
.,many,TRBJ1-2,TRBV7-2,CASSGGGAQVTHGYTF
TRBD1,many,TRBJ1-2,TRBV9,CASSPRQGSGYTF
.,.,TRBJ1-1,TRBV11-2,CASSTGPNTEAFF
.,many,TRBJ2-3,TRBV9,CASSRRVAQGNTQYF
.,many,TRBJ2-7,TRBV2,CASSDGSGSYEQYF